This entry features one T cell receptor beta chain sequence. Additional DNA sequences in this sample encode the identical CDR3. The culture paired approximately 200,000 irradiated violet-dye-labeled stimulators with approximately 200,000 CFSE-labeled responders. After mixed lymphocyte reaction, dividing CD4+ and CD8+ responder T cells were sorted. The CDR3 contains 13 residues. Germline CDR1 and CDR2: GTSNPN and SVGIG (reference sequence). V lost 4 bases and J 7 bases, leaving 11 bases between the germline ends. This sample stems from a study of graft-versus-host responses after intestinal transplantation. The repertoire was sequenced with immunoSEQ multiplex PCR; TCRdb's copy has only in-frame clones and lacks some. The sample has just over 3,000 clones, 30% to 35% seen once.

Specimen: alloreactive CD4+ T cells from a mixed lymphocyte reaction culture, collected before transplantation. Stated subset: CFSE-low proliferating T cells sorted from approximately six-day pre-transplant mixed lymphocyte reaction (GvH or HvG direction). V and J are TRBV30 and TRBJ1-6; D not resolved. The sequence derives from a human patient who was an organ donor for intestinal transplantation. The CDR3 region has the DNA TGTGCCTGGACGCGGACGTGGAATTCACCCCTCCACTTT. Its translation: CAWTRTWNSPLHF.